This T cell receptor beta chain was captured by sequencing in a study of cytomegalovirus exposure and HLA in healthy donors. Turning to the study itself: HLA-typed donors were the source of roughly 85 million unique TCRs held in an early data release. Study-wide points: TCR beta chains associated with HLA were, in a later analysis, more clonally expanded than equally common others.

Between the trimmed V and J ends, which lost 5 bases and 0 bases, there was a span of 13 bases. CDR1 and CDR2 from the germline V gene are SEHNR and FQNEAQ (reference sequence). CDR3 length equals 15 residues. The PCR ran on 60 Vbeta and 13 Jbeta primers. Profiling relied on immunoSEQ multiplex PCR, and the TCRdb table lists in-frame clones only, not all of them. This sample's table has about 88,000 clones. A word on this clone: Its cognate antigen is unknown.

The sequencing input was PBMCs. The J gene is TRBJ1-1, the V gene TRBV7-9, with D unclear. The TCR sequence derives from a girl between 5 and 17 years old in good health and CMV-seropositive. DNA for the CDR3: TGTGCCAGCAGCGAAGAGGGAGTAATGAACACTGAAGCTTTCTTT. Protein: CASSEEGVMNTEAFF.